These 14 T cell receptor beta chains were all obtained from the same sample, sequenced in a study of OX40 agonist ivuxolimab in advanced cancers. Receptors were amplified or captured by the immunoSEQ multiplex PCR assay. The clones in this table, taken by TCRdb from immuneACCESS, are in-frame only. Not every clone is retained; where verified, under half of the shortfall comes from an unresolved V gene, and the cause of the rest is unknown. The sample has 65,000 to 80,000 clones on record, about 83% of them singletons. Clones ranked in the top ten supply roughly 0.69% of the sample. The source material was CD4+ or CD8+ T cells sorted from blood, sampled in a trial of the OX40 agonist ivuxolimab. All receptors come from an adult with an advanced solid tumor such as melanoma, head and neck, liver or kidney cancer.

By share, this clone ranks as medium-sized. CDR3 nucleotides: TGTGCCAGCAGCTTGGCGAGTGAGCAGTTCTTC. Translation gives CASSLASEQFF. The gene calls are TRBV7-9 and TRBJ2-1; no firm D call. The germline V gene encodes CDR1 SEHNR and CDR2 FQNEAQ (reference sequence). The CDR3 loop spans 11 amino acids. Trimming shortened V by 3 bases and J by 9 bases, and 6 bases separated the two germline ends.

In DNA, the CDR3 is TGTGCCAGCAGCGTAATAGGAAGGGGGGGCGGCACTGAAGCTTTCTTT. It translates to CASSVIGRGGGTEAFF. The gene calls are TRBV5-6 and TRBJ1-1; D perhaps matches TRBD1 (6 bases). The CDR3 covers 16 residues. Germline CDR1 reads SGHDT; CDR2 reads YYEEEE. Trimming stripped 4 bases from V and 4 bases from J, with 20 bases between.

This rearrangement joins TRBV5-1 to TRBJ1-1, with D maybe TRBD1 (5 bases). This CDR3 region has 14 residues. Germline V gene sequence: CDR1 SGHRS, CDR2 YFSETQ. V was cut by 4 bases and J by 1 base, with 11 bases left in between. CDR3 sequence reads: CASSTQTANTEAFF. The CDR3 region has the DNA TGCGCCAGCAGCACCCAGACAGCGAACACTGAAGCTTTCTTT.

J is TRBJ2-5 and V is TRBV2, with a possible D match to TRBD2 (6 bases). Deletions cut 0 bases from V and 5 bases from J, with 10 bases between. The CDR3 sequence is 14 residues long. Germline lookup yields CDR1 SNHLY and CDR2 FYNNEI. CDR3: CASSEALRGETQYF. DNA of the CDR3: TGTGCCAGCAGTGAAGCGCTTCGGGGGGAGACCCAGTACTTC. The full variable domain, completed using reference TRBV2 and TRBJ2-5, is EPEVTQTPSHQVTQMGQEVILRCVPISNHLYFYWYRQILGQKVEFLVSFYNNEISEKSEIFDDQFSVERPDGSNFTLKIRSTKLEDSAMYFCASSEALRGETQYFGPGTRLLVL.

This sequence joins TRBV18 and TRBJ2-6; D call uncertain. CDR1 and CDR2 from the germline V gene are KGHSH and LQKENI. The CDR3 contains 15 residues. V was shortened by 3 bases and J by 3 bases, with 9 bases between the two germline ends. CDR3 sequence reads: CASSPRGFGANVLTF. The CDR3 DNA reads as TGTGCCAGCTCACCTCGTGGGTTTGGGGCCAACGTCCTGACTTTC. The variable domain in full, completed from reference TRBV18 and TRBJ2-6, reads NAGVMQNPRHLVRRRGQEARLRCSPMKGHSHVYWYRQLPEEGLKFMVYLQKENIIDESGMPKERFSAEFPKEGPSILRIQQVVRGDSAAYFCASSPRGFGANVLTFGAGSRLTVL.

The chain uses TRBV6-5 and TRBJ2-1; maybe TRBD2 (5 bases). CDR1 is MNHEY and CDR2 is SVGAGI in the germline V gene. This CDR3 is 15 amino acids long. Trimming took 0 bases from V and 5 from J, leaving 11 bases between them. This chain's CDR3 is CASSYSILVNNEQFF. CDR3 sequence (DNA): TGTGCCAGCAGTTACTCGATACTAGTTAACAATGAGCAGTTCTTC.

This clone has only a few counts. The gene calls are TRBV7-6 and TRBJ1-6; D perhaps matches TRBD1 (5 bases). Trimming cost V 2 bases and J 7 bases, with 12 bases left between them. CDR3 size: 15 residues. Germline V lookup: CDR1 SGHVS, CDR2 FNYEAQ. In DNA, the CDR3 is TGTGCCAGCAGCTTACGGGACGGAGAAAATTCACCCCTCCACTTT. It encodes CASSLRDGENSPLHF.

V and J are TRBV5-1 and TRBJ1-1; D not resolved. Germline V lookup: CDR1 SGHRS, CDR2 YFSETQ. The CDR3 consists of 11 residues. Deletions cut 4 bases from V and 7 bases from J, with 8 bases between. CDR3 sequence reads: CASSLADEAFF. Here the CDR3 DNA reads TGCGCCAGCAGCCTTGCAGATGAAGCTTTCTTT.

The chain combines TRBV10-3 with TRBJ2-3; TRBD1 matches 11 bases. The CDR3 spans 13 residues. The germline V gene has CDR1 ENHRY and CDR2 SYGVKD. V lost 10 bases and J lost 4; bases outside the gene matches: 4. The DNA of the CDR3 is TGTGCCACAGGACAGGGGGCCTCAGATACGCAGTATTTT. It encodes CATGQGASDTQYF.

This chain uses TRBV27 with TRBJ1-6; maybe TRBD1 (6 bases). The CDR3 sequence is 16 residues long. V lost 7 bases, J lost 3 bases, and 16 bases lay in between. CDR1 and CDR2 from the germline V gene are MNHEY and SMNVEV (reference sequence). The CDR3 sequence: CASTGQFLVYNSPLHF. The CDR3, as DNA: TGTGCCAGCACCGGACAGTTCCTAGTCTATAATTCACCCCTCCACTTT.

The chain joins TRBV2 to TRBJ2-5; 8 nucleotides align to TRBD1. The junction had 7 bases not matched to a gene; V was cut back by 6 bases and J by 1 base. Germline V gives CDR1 SNHLY, CDR2 FYNNEI. This CDR3 contains 15 residues. This CDR3 is CASRGTGTGQETQYF. Here the CDR3 DNA reads TGTGCCAGCAGGGGGACCGGGACAGGCCAAGAGACCCAGTACTTC. Variable domain in full (rest from reference TRBV2 and TRBJ2-5): EPEVTQTPSHQVTQMGQEVILRCVPISNHLYFYWYRQILGQKVEFLVSFYNNEISEKSEIFDDQFSVERPDGSNFTLKIRSTKLEDSAMYFCASRGTGTGQETQYFGPGTRLLVL.

The chain couples TRBV20-1 to TRBJ1-2; D remains ambiguous. With 4 bases removed from V and 9 bases from J, the gap between germline ends came to 12 bases. The CDR3 consists of 11 residues. Germline assignment: CDR1 DFQATT and CDR2 SNEGSKA (reference sequence). The CDR3 is CSANFDGRYTF. The CDR3 DNA reads as TGCAGTGCTAATTTTGATGGGCGCTACACCTTC.

The chain has TRBV19 and TRBJ1-6; D is unclear. The CDR3 consists of 19 residues. The V end lost 0 bases, the J end lost 2 bases, and 17 bases lay between the germline ends. CDR1 is LNHDA, CDR2 SQIVND, per germline (reference sequence). In nucleotides, the CDR3 is TGTGCCAGTAGTATAGATATCAGCGGGAATTCTGCCTATAATTCACCCCTCCACTTT. It is translated as CASSIDISGNSAYNSPLHF.

This clone occurred once. The V call is TRBV9, the J call TRBJ2-1; 11 nucleotides match TRBD2. The CDR3 is made up of 15 amino acids. CDR1 is SGDLS and CDR2 is YYNGEE in the germline V gene. V was pared by 4 bases and J by 3 bases, with 3 bases of the junction left unmatched. CDR3 sequence reads: CASSYGTSGYNEQFF. Written as DNA, the CDR3 is TGTGCCAGCAGCTACGGGACTAGCGGCTACAATGAGCAGTTCTTC.